A selection of T cell receptor beta chains follows, all from one sample in a study of blood T cell repertoires in COVID-19. Sequencing was performed with immunoSEQ multiplex PCR; in TCRdb, only in-frame clones are kept and a portion is missing. This table holds about 300,000 clones, about 87% found once. The sequencing sample was made of peripheral blood. These receptors were collected from a woman between 45 and 60 years old with COVID-19, enrolled during active disease. Both conserved end residues are part of each CDR3. D genes are given only for firm matches. Only part of the rows carry a size: once, few, many, or a class if the clone is expanded.

>few|.|TRBJ2-2|TRBV9
CASRAGLTGELFF
TGTGCCAGCAGAGCAGGGCTTACCGGGGAGCTGTTTTTT
>.|.|TRBJ1-2|TRBV18
CASSPNGRNSYGYTF
TGTGCCAGCTCACCAAATGGGAGGAACTCCTATGGCTACACCTTC
>.|.|TRBJ2-3|TRBV6-1
CASSEGRLTDTQYF
TGTGCCAGCAGTGAGGGGCGGCTCACAGATACGCAGTATTTT
>once|TRBD1|TRBJ1-2|TRBV9
CASSRDSFGYGYTF
TGTGCCAGCAGCCGGGACAGCTTTGGCTATGGCTACACCTTC
>.|.|TRBJ2-3|TRBV4-1
CASSLTGIYTDTQYF
TGCGCCAGCAGCCTAACCGGGATATACACAGATACGCAGTATTTT
>.|.|TRBJ1-6|TRBV6-5
CATTRGTPGNSPLHF
TGTGCCACCACCCGTGGCACGCCGGGGAATTCACCCCTCCACTTT
>.|TRBD2|TRBJ2-3|TRBV3-1/TRBV3-2
CASSPGTSRTDTQYF
TGTGCCAGCAGCCCCGGGACTAGCCGCACAGATACGCAGTATTTT
>.|.|TRBJ2-7|TRBV7-8
CASSSSRTYEQYF
TGTGCCAGCAGCTCCTCTAGGACCTACGAGCAGTACTTC
>.|TRBD1|TRBJ1-3|TRBV15
CATSRGTGTGNTIYF
TGTGCCACCAGCAGAGGGACAGGGACTGGAAACACCATATATTTT
>.|.|TRBJ2-1|TRBV12-2
CASRLGGRHPNYNEQFF
TGTGCAAGTCGCTTAGGGGGGAGGCATCCAAATTACAATGAGCAGTTCTTC
>.|.|TRBJ2-7|TRBV30
CAWRYYPGVQRYEQYF
TGTGCCTGGAGATACTACCCGGGGGTTCAGCGATACGAGCAGTACTTC
>.|TRBD2|TRBJ2-7|TRBV27
CASSSGLAINEQYF
TGTGCCAGTAGTTCGGGACTAGCTATCAACGAGCAGTACTTC
>.|.|TRBJ2-2|TRBV5-1
CASSYQGSAGELFF
TGCGCCAGCTCATACCAGGGAAGCGCCGGGGAGCTGTTTTTT
>.|.|TRBJ2-3|TRBV5-1
CASSLMQSTDTQYF
TGCGCCAGCAGCTTGATGCAGAGCACAGATACGCAGTATTTT
>.|TRBD1|TRBJ1-2|TRBV5-6
CASSLDYGQGGNGYTF
TGTGCCAGCAGCTTGGACTATGGACAGGGAGGGAATGGCTACACCTTC
>.|.|TRBJ1-3|TRBV6-5
CASSSQQISGNTIYF
TGTGCCAGCAGTTCCCAACAGATCTCTGGAAACACCATATATTTT
>few|.|TRBJ1-1|TRBV3-1/TRBV3-2
CASSQGLPTEAFF
TGTGCCAGCAGCCAAGGGCTCCCGACTGAAGCTTTCTTT
>.|TRBD1|TRBJ1-2|TRBV2
CASSRARTGTESYTF
TGTGCCAGCAGCCGCGCCCGGACAGGAACAGAGAGCTACACCTTC
>.|TRBD1|TRBJ2-5|TRBV4-2
CASSQGTGQGSSETQYF
TGTGCCAGCAGCCAAGGGACGGGACAGGGGTCGAGCGAGACCCAGTACTTC
>.|.|TRBJ1-2|TRBV6-5
CASSPLWGGNGYTF
TGTGCCAGCAGTCCGCTCTGGGGGGGGAACGGCTACACCTTC
>.|TRBD1|TRBJ1-2|TRBV6-6
CASSYDGTAHGYTF
TGTGCCAGCAGTTACGACGGGACAGCGCATGGCTACACCTTC
>.|.|TRBJ2-1|TRBV10-2
CASRSDSSSSYNEQFF
TGCGCCAGCAGATCGGACAGTTCGAGCTCCTACAATGAGCAGTTCTTC
>.|.|TRBJ2-7|TRBV10-1
CASSEDRYYEQYF
TGCGCCAGCAGTGAGGACAGGTACTACGAGCAGTACTTC
>once|.|TRBJ2-2|TRBV6-5
CASHKSVLNTGELFF
TGTGCCAGCCATAAGTCGGTTCTTAACACCGGGGAGCTGTTTTTT
>.|TRBD1|TRBJ2-7|TRBV6-5
CASSYSDRENYEQYF
TGTGCCAGCAGTTACTCGGACAGGGAGAACTACGAGCAGTACTTC
>.|.|TRBJ1-5|TRBV6-4
CASSPEGFGNQPQHF
TGTGCCAGCAGCCCTGAGGGATTTGGCAATCAGCCCCAGCATTTT
>.|.|TRBJ2-4|TRBV2
CASSREPGIANIQYF
TGTGCCAGCAGTAGGGAGCCCGGGATAGCAAACATTCAGTACTTC
>.|.|TRBJ2-1|TRBV18
CASSRSMAMQFF
TGTGCCAGCTCACGATCGATGGCCATGCAGTTCTTC
>.|TRBD1|TRBJ1-2|TRBV9
CASSSRYGQEPYGYTF
TGTGCCAGCAGCTCCCGTTATGGACAGGAACCCTATGGCTACACCTTC
>.|.|TRBJ1-1|TRBV7-9
CASSSGEIEAFF
TGTGCCAGCAGCTCAGGGGAGATTGAAGCTTTCTTT
>.|.|TRBJ2-5|TRBV19
CASIGSADQETQYF
TGTGCCAGTATCGGCAGCGCTGACCAAGAGACCCAGTACTTC
>.|TRBD1|TRBJ1-1|TRBV19
CASNTGGNTEAFF
TGTGCCAGTAATACAGGGGGGAACACTGAAGCTTTCTTT
>.|.|TRBJ2-3|TRBV24-1
CATGRQGTDTQYF
TGTGCCACCGGGAGACAGGGCACAGATACGCAGTATTTT
>.|.|TRBJ2-7|TRBV18
CASSLRGDTDRPYEQYF
TGTGCCAGCTCACTCAGGGGGGATACCGACAGGCCCTACGAGCAGTACTTC
>.|.|TRBJ1-1|TRBV18
CASSPREQGTTEAFF
TGTGCCAGCTCACCACGCGAGCAGGGAACCACTGAAGCTTTCTTT
>.|TRBD1|TRBJ1-1|TRBV3-1/TRBV3-2
CASSPTGAPEAFF
TGTGCCAGCAGCCCGACAGGGGCCCCTGAAGCTTTCTTT
>once|.|TRBJ1-1|TRBV5-1
CASSVGPEAFF
TGCGCCAGCAGCGTTGGCCCTGAAGCTTTCTTT
>.|.|TRBJ1-2|TRBV5-1
CASTEGGYGYTF
TGCGCCAGCACCGAGGGAGGCTATGGCTACACCTTC
>.|.|TRBJ1-2|TRBV6-6
CASMSGYNYGYTF
TGTGCCAGCATGTCAGGGTATAACTATGGCTACACCTTC
>.|.|TRBJ2-7|TRBV2
CASSFSDRRTDEQYF
TGTGCCAGCAGCTTTAGTGACAGACGAACCGACGAGCAGTACTTC
>few|TRBD1|TRBJ1-1|TRBV10-2
CASSAQGDQAFF
TGCGCCAGCAGTGCGCAGGGGGATCAAGCTTTCTTT
>.|TRBD1|TRBJ2-7|TRBV11-3
CASSFGGTGNYEQYF
TGTGCCAGCAGCTTCGGTGGGACAGGGAACTACGAGCAGTACTTC
>.|.|TRBJ1-1|TRBV4-1
CASSQEKQMNTEAFF
TGCGCCAGCAGCCAAGAAAAACAGATGAACACTGAAGCTTTCTTT
>.|.|TRBJ2-5|TRBV29-1
CSVGGPKGETQYF
TGCAGCGTTGGAGGGCCCAAAGGGGAGACCCAGTACTTC
>.|TRBD2|TRBJ2-2|TRBV6-1
CASSDRGTSGRPLTTGELFF
TGTGCCAGCAGTGATCGCGGGACTAGCGGGAGGCCCCTTACAACCGGGGAGCTGTTTTTT
>.|TRBD1|TRBJ1-2|TRBV9
CASSVGQGAGGYTF
TGTGCCAGCAGCGTAGGGCAGGGGGCAGGTGGCTACACCTTC
>.|TRBD2|TRBJ2-7|TRBV5-1
CASSFLAGRRNEQYF
TGCGCCAGCAGCTTTCTAGCGGGACGACGGAACGAGCAGTACTTC
>.|.|TRBJ1-1|TRBV6-5
CASRASTGLNTEAFF
TGTGCCAGCAGGGCGAGTACAGGGTTGAACACTGAAGCTTTCTTT
>.|TRBD1|TRBJ1-5|TRBV6-5
CASRRQGNQPQHF
TGTGCCAGCAGACGACAGGGGAATCAGCCCCAGCATTTT
>.|.|TRBJ2-7|TRBV20-1
CSALFGDEQYF
TGCAGTGCCCTCTTCGGGGACGAGCAGTACTTC